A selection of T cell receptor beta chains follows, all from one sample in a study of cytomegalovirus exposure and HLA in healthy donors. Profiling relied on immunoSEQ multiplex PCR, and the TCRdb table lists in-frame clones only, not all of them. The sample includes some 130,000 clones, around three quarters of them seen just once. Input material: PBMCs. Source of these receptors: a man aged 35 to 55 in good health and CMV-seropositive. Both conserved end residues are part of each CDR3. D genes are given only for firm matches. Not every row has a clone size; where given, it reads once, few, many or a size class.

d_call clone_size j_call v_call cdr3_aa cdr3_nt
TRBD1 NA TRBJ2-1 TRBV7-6 CASSPQGAYNEQFF TGCGCCAGCAGCCCCCAGGGGGCCTACAATGAGCAGTTCTTC
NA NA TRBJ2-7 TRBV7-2 CASSLPFSRVSYEQYF TGTGCCAGCAGCTTACCCTTCTCCCGGGTATCCTACGAGCAGTACTTC
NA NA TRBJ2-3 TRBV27 CASSLSRGTQYF TGTGCCAGCAGTTTAAGCAGGGGCACGCAGTATTTT
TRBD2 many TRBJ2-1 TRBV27 CASSLGSGATYNEQFF TGTGCCAGCAGTTTAGGTAGCGGGGCTACCTACAATGAGCAGTTCTTC
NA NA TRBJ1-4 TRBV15 CATSRGQLNEKLFF TGTGCCACCAGCAGAGGACAGCTTAATGAAAAACTGTTTTTT
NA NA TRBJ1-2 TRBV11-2 CASSLEQPNYGYTF TGTGCCAGCAGCTTAGAACAGCCTAACTATGGCTACACCTTC
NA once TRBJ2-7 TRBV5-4 CASSLARDREYEQYF TGTGCCAGCAGCTTGGCCCGGGACCGGGAGTACGAGCAGTACTTC
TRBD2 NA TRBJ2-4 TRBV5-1 CASSPGTSKNIQYF TGCGCCAGCAGCCCCGGGACTAGCAAAAACATTCAGTACTTC
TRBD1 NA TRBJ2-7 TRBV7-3 CASSLSRDSYEQYF TGTGCCAGCAGCTTAAGCCGGGACAGCTACGAGCAGTACTTC
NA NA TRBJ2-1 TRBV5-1 CASSWESPYNEQFF TGCGCCAGCAGCTGGGAGAGCCCTTACAATGAGCAGTTCTTC
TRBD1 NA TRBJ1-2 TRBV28 CASSPASGTGSRREDGYTF TGTGCCAGCAGTCCCGCTTCCGGGACAGGGAGCCGAAGGGAGGATGGCTACACCTTC
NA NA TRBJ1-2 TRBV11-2 CASSLEANGYTF TGTGCCAGCAGCTTAGAGGCAAATGGCTACACCTTC
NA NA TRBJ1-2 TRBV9 CASNPVRGSDGYTF TGTGCCAGCAACCCTGTCAGGGGCTCCGATGGCTACACCTTC
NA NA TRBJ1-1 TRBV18 CASSPPAGDEAFF TGTGCCAGCTCACCACCAGCGGGGGATGAAGCTTTCTTT
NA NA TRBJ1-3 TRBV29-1 CSVGATDRNTIYF TGCAGCGTAGGGGCTACCGACAGAAACACCATATATTTT
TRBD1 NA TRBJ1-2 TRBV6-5 CASSYSGQPYGYTF TGTGCCAGCAGTTACTCGGGACAGCCCTATGGCTACACCTTC
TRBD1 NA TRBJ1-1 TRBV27 CASSLRRGGNTEAFF TGTGCCAGCAGTTTGCGGCGAGGGGGCAACACTGAAGCTTTCTTT
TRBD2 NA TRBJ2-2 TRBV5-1 CASSTSGLRSTGELFF TGCGCCAGCAGCACTAGCGGCCTCCGCTCCACCGGGGAGCTGTTTTTT
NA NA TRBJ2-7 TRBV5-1 CASSLGTGTYEQYF TGCGCCAGCAGCTTAGGAACAGGGACCTACGAGCAGTACTTC
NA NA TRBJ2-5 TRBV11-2 CASSLVSRGQETQYF TGTGCCAGCAGCTTAGTTAGCCGGGGTCAAGAGACCCAGTACTTC
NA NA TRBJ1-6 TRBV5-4 CASSFPGSTGTLHF TGTGCCAGCAGCTTCCCCGGGTCTACGGGGACCCTCCACTTT
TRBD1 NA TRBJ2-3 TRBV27 CASSLGPSSGQGSTDTQYF TGTGCCAGCAGTTTGGGACCGAGCTCGGGACAGGGGTCCACAGATACGCAGTATTTT
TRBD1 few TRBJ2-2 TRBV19 CASRPGTGSTGELFF TGTGCCAGTAGGCCCGGGACAGGGTCCACCGGGGAGCTGTTTTTT
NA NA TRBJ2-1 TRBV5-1 CASSLGQLNNEQFF TGCGCCAGCAGCTTGGGACAGTTAAACAATGAGCAGTTCTTC
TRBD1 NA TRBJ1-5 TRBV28 CATSSRDRGDNQPQHF TGTGCCACCTCGTCCCGGGACAGGGGAGACAATCAGCCCCAGCATTTT
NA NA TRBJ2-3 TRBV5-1 CASRKGAADTQYF TGCGCCAGCAGAAAGGGAGCGGCAGATACGCAGTATTTT
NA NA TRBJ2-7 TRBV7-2 CASSPLLDPYEQYF TGTGCCAGCAGCCCCCTGCTAGATCCCTACGAGCAGTACTTC
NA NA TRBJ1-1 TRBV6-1 CASISDRWGTEAFF TGTGCCAGCATATCCGACAGGTGGGGCACTGAAGCTTTCTTT
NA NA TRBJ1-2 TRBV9 CASSVNIVGGYGYTF TGTGCCAGCAGCGTAAATATTGTGGGGGGCTATGGCTACACCTTC
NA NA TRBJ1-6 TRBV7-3 CASSFMGGNNSPLHF TGTGCCAGCAGCTTCATGGGGGGTAATAATTCACCCCTCCACTTT
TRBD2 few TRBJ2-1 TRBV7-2 CASLLAGGYNEQFF TGTGCCAGCTTACTAGCGGGAGGCTACAATGAGCAGTTCTTC
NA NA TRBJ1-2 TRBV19 CASSIAPDGGVMGGYTF TGTGCCAGTAGTATAGCCCCGGATGGGGGGGTGATGGGAGGCTACACCTTC
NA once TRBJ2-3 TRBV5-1 CASSPTRLAKDTQYF TGCGCCAGCAGCCCCACCCGGCTAGCGAAAGATACGCAGTATTTT
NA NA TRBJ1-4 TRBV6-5 CASRDGGSNEKLFF TGTGCCAGCAGGGACGGGGGGTCCAATGAAAAACTGTTTTTT
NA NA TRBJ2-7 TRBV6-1 CASSEATGHPYEQYF TGTGCCAGCAGTGAAGCGACAGGCCACCCCTACGAGCAGTACTTC
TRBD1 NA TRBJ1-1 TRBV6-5 CASSYGDRGPEAFF TGTGCCAGCAGTTACGGGGACAGGGGGCCTGAAGCTTTCTTT
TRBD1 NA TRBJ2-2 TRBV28 CASSFRGQGWTGELFF TGTGCCAGCAGTTTCAGAGGACAGGGGTGGACCGGGGAGCTGTTTTTT
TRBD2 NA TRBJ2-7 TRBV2 CAGSPGTSEPYEQYF TGTGCCGGATCGCCCGGGACTAGCGAGCCCTACGAGCAGTACTTC
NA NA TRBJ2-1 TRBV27 CASNNHYGQSSYNEQFF TGTGCCAGCAACAACCATTACGGACAGAGCTCCTACAATGAGCAGTTCTTC
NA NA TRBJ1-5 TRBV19 CASSFGGQRLYSNQPQHF TGTGCCAGTAGTTTCGGAGGACAGAGACTTTATAGCAATCAGCCCCAGCATTTT
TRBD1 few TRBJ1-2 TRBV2 CASSGRQGGGYTF TGTGCCAGCAGTGGCCGACAGGGAGGCGGCTACACCTTC
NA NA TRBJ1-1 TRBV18 CASSPNRRAEAFF TGTGCCAGCTCACCAAACAGGAGAGCTGAAGCTTTCTTT
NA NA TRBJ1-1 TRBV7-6 CASSRDNMGTEAFF TGTGCCAGCAGCCGGGACAACATGGGGACTGAAGCTTTCTTT
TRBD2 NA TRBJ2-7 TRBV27 CASSPELAGGPSYEQYF TGTGCCAGCAGCCCCGAGCTAGCGGGAGGGCCGTCCTACGAGCAGTACTTC
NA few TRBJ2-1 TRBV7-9 CASSWAGYNEQFF TGTGCCAGCAGCTGGGCGGGCTACAATGAGCAGTTCTTC
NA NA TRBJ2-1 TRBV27 CASSWGEGSYNEQFF TGTGCCAGCAGTTGGGGTGAGGGCTCCTACAATGAGCAGTTCTTC